A selection of T cell receptor beta chains follows, all from one sample in a study of CD8 T cells in Susac syndrome. In TCRdb, the immunoSEQ multiplex PCR reads were re-called with MiXCR into one record per CDR3 protein. Here the sample spans roughly 130,000 distinct CDR3 sequences, nearly 95% being singletons. The sequencing sample was made of CD4+ T cells from PBMCs. These receptors originate from a human donor in good health. Each CDR3 is given with its conserved first and last residue. Each record gives: D gene, V gene, CDR3 protein. A D gene is named only where the DNA matches it firmly.

-,TRBV24-1,CATSEVRNTGELFF
-,TRBV29-1,CSVMGTSQETQYF
TRBD2,TRBV5-1,CASSLAAGTSGTYEQYF
-,TRBV7-2,CASSSGLTPDTQYF
-,TRBV27,CASRPGTHYNEQFF
TRBD1,TRBV19,CASSIDTGAYNEQFF
TRBD1,TRBV2,CASRSLGTGSYEQYF
TRBD2,TRBV10-3,CAISRGGPGNEQFF
TRBD1,TRBV15,CATSRGDRDTEAFF
TRBD1,TRBV28,CASRMDRSYGYTF
TRBD1,TRBV25-1,CASSLTGYFTEAFF
-,TRBV19,CASTGRHGAFF
-,TRBV20-1,CSARRGHLPPEAFF
TRBD2,TRBV6-5,CASSRLAGYNEQFF
-,TRBV2,CASSVEISGNNEQFF
-,TRBV12-3/TRBV12-4,CASSLAVEQFF
-,TRBV20-1,CSVVPGQETQYF
-,TRBV3-1,CASSQGGARGTQYF
-,TRBV7-2,CASSRLYEQYF
-,TRBV2,CASSEEPIRYEQYF
-,TRBV28,CATTGGLDGYTF
-,TRBV29-1,CSVDPGGETQYF
TRBD1,TRBV29-1,CSVGRDSSYNEQFF
TRBD2,TRBV15,CATSGLAAYNEQFF
TRBD2,TRBV29-1,CSVDKSGLAHEQYF
TRBD2,TRBV7-9,CASSLDLAGDEQYF
-,TRBV7-2,CASSLDHRTQYF
TRBD2,TRBV25-1,CASSDLAGGPVYEQYF
-,TRBV6-5,CASSYSTPRNTEAFF
-,TRBV28,CASSLVEETQYF
TRBD1,TRBV3-1,CASSPLQGRRLFF
-,TRBV7-2,CASSLQLGTTGELFF
-,TRBV27,CASSLRLAPSLAFF
TRBD1,TRBV27,CASSRGGASYNEQFF
-,TRBV12-3/TRBV12-4,CASSFAQAHTDTQYF
-,TRBV12-3/TRBV12-4,CASSPTSGYEQYF
TRBD1,TRBV12-3/TRBV12-4,CASGAGTGYEKLFF
TRBD1,TRBV19,CASSTRTGAEAFF
-,TRBV5-1,CASSADRNTEAFF
TRBD1,TRBV7-9,CASSQGTVYGYTF
-,TRBV3-1,CASSQGETGNQPQHF
-,TRBV3-1,CASSQGQGSNQPQHF
-,TRBV24-1,CATSTSGPEQYF
-,TRBV18,CASSPSTGSYEQYF
TRBD2,TRBV7-9,CASSTSGIENNEQFF
-,TRBV20-1,CSARDSGGIGYNEQFF
-,TRBV5-1,CASSLAAGQLSGNTIYF
TRBD1,TRBV7-2,CASSRPGQELDTQYF
-,TRBV15,CATSREGATFSGANVLTF
TRBD2,TRBV7-9,CASSRRAGVFTDTQYF
-,TRBV7-2,CASKGRTGGTGELFF
-,TRBV18,CASSTLDSTETQYF
-,TRBV12-3/TRBV12-4,CASREKPLTDTQYF
TRBD2,TRBV10-3,CAIRGGLANEQYF
-,TRBV29-1,CSVDLGDSNYGYTF
TRBD2,TRBV4-2,CASSQAAGLAGEQFF
-,TRBV24-1,CATSDPGSYNEQFF
-,TRBV20-1,CSAPGTLYEQYF
TRBD2,TRBV12-3/TRBV12-4,CASSLSSGGGQETQYF
-,TRBV11-2,CASGLHNEQFF